Each of the 5 T cell receptor beta chains below was sequenced from the same sample in a study of blood T cells in healthy people across ages. Then a second PCR, running roughly 6 to 12 cycles, was carried out with a sample-barcoded 5' primer and a J-beta primer mix. MiXCR, run by TCRdb on the 5' RACE reads, gives a single entry per CDR3 protein. The table includes about a million distinct CDR3 sequences, 51% detected once. The specimen was blood. These receptors were collected from a woman aged 55-75 years in good health.

The chain couples TRBV4-1 to TRBJ2-1; 10 nucleotides line up with TRBD2. TRBJ2-7 matches the DNA end more closely, so the J call is doubtful. Germline assignment: CDR1 MGHRA and CDR2 YSYEKL. The CDR3 totals 17 residues. The DNA of the CDR3 is TGCGCCAGCAGCCACCCCGACAGCGGGAGGGTGGGCAATGAGCAGTACTTC. It encodes CASSHPDSGRVGNEQYF.

Concerning this clonotype: The missing conserved phenylalanine or tryptophan at the end of this CDR3 makes a read error likely. The chain joins TRBV5-1 to TRBJ2-7, with D uncertain. The J call may be mistaken, given a closer DNA end match to TRBJ2-5. This CDR3 is built from 11 residues. CDR1 is SGHRS, CDR2 YFSETQ, per germline. The CDR3 sequence is CASSLRETQYC. The CDR3 region has the DNA TGCGCCAGCAGCTTGAGGGAGACCCAGTACTGC.

This clonotype was detected once. The rearrangement links TRBV30 to TRBJ2-6, with 7 bases identical to TRBD1. V shed 2 bases and J 1 base; nucleotides not matched to a gene: 5. The CDR3 is 16 amino acids. Germline V gene data show CDR1 as GTSNPN and CDR2 as SVGIG (reference sequence). For the CDR3, the DNA is TGTGCCTGGAGTCCACCGGGACAGTCTGGGGCCAACGTCCTGACTTTC. Its protein product is CAWSPPGQSGANVLTF.

The V and J genes are TRBV5-1 and TRBJ2-1; 13 bases are shared with TRBD2. Unmatched junction bases numbered 16, after V lost 1 base and J lost 0 bases. The V gene's germline CDR1 is SGHRS and CDR2 YFSETQ. This CDR3 spans 22 amino acids. CDR3 protein: CASSLPSETSGRARVSYNEQFF. CDR3 in DNA: TGCGCCAGCAGCTTGCCCAGCGAAACTAGCGGGAGGGCCCGAGTCTCCTACAATGAGCAGTTCTTC.

This clonotype has a handful of counts. This chain uses TRBV4-3 with TRBJ2-7; D may be TRBD2 (5 bases). Germline-derived CDR1 and CDR2 are LGHNA and YSLEER. The CDR3 runs to 14 residues. Between the trimmed V and J ends, which lost 2 bases and 4 bases, there was a span of 12 bases. The CDR3 coding sequence is TGCGCCAGCAGCCAAAAAAGGGAGATATACGAGCAGTACTTC. Protein sequence: CASSQKREIYEQYF.